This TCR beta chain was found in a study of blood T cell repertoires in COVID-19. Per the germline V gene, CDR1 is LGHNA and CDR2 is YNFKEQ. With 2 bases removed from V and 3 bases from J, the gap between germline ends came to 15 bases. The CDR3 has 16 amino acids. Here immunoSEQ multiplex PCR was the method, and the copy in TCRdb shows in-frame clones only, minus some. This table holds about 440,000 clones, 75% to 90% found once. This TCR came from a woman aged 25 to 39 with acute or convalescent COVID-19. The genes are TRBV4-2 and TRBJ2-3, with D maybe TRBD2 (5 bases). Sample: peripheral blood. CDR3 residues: CASSQRPGSGTDTQYF. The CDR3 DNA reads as TGTGCCAGCAGCCAAAGGCCGGGGTCGGGTACAGATACGCAGTATTTT.